Following are 7 T cell receptor beta chains from one sample sequenced in a study of regulatory T cells in long-lasting Graves disease. Stated time point: newly diagnosed GD, antithyroid drugs for less than 3 months. Preparation of the TCR library used RNA extracted from PBMCs. TCR beta libraries were built with iRepertoire HTBI primers and Arm-PCR of CDR3 regions. One entry per CDR3 protein results from TCRdb running MiXCR on the multiplex PCR reads. Of around 450,000 distinct CDR3 sequences listed, 15% are singletons. These same records also appear under a second study, on T cells in Graves' hyperthyroidism and ophthalmopathy.

The sequenced sample was peripheral blood mononuclear cells (PBMCs), obtained at new diagnosis, from a patient treated with antithyroid drugs. The receptors shown here come from a woman under 40 with Graves disease.

Ten or more counts support this clonotype. This sequence joins TRBV2 and TRBJ2-7; no definite D call. The V and J ends lost 6 bases and 2 bases respectively, with 11 bases between them. The CDR3 is 13 residues long. The germline V gene encodes CDR1 SNHLY and CDR2 FYNNEI. Here the CDR3 reads CASSRNGAYEQYF. CDR3 in DNA: TGTGCCAGCAGCCGGAACGGAGCCTACGAGCAGTACTTC.

This clonotype was observed a few times. J is TRBJ1-5 and V is TRBV5-5, with D perhaps TRBD1 (6 bases). The last part of the DNA fits TRBJ2-3 better; the J call may be wrong. Per germline, CDR1 SGHKS and CDR2 YYEKEE (reference sequence). There are 15 residues in the CDR3. This chain's CDR3 is CASSPQGKVNQPQYF. The CDR3 nucleotides are TGTGCCAGCAGCCCACAGGGTAAGGTCAATCAGCCCCAGTATTTT.

The rearrangement uses TRBV7-2 and TRBJ1-6; D is unresolved. The germline V gene encodes CDR1 SGHTA and CDR2 FQGNSA. The length of the CDR3 is 12 residues. Deletions cut 5 bases from V and 8 bases from J, with 7 bases between. The CDR3 DNA reads TGTGCCAGCAGCCGAATTGATTCACCCCTCCACTTT. Translation: CASSRIDSPLHF.

This clonotype was detected many times. The chain is built from TRBV10-3 and TRBJ1-1, with D possibly TRBD1 on 5 matching bases. The CDR3 contains 14 residues. CDR1 ENHRY and CDR2 SYGVKD come from the germline V gene. V lost 4 bases and J 1 base, leaving 10 bases between the germline ends. The CDR3 DNA follows: TGTGCCATCAGTGTAGGGACCTCGAACACTGAAGCTTTCTTT. It translates to CAISVGTSNTEAFF.

This clonotype has a count of ten or more. The V gene is TRBV9, the J gene TRBJ2-1; D may be TRBD1 or TRBD2 (6 bases each). The CDR3 is 17 residues long. Looked up from germline, CDR1 is SGDLS and CDR2 is YYNGEE. V was shortened by 0 bases and J by 4 bases, with 17 bases between the two germline ends. The CDR3: CASSVDGGLGPYNEQFF. The CDR3 DNA reads TGTGCCAGCAGCGTAGACGGGGGCCTAGGGCCGTACAATGAGCAGTTCTTC.

This clonotype was seen many times. J is TRBJ1-4 and V is TRBV18, with 7 bases fitting TRBD1. This CDR3 has 16 residues. Germline loops: CDR1 KGHSH, CDR2 LQKENI. V shed 4 bases and J 0 bases; nucleotides not matched to a gene: 5. CDR3 residues: CASSRDSLATNEKLFF. The CDR3 region has the DNA TGTGCCAGCTCACGGGACAGCCTTGCAACTAATGAAAAACTGTTTTTT.

This clonotype was detected a few times. V usage is TRBV5-1 and J usage is TRBJ2-2, with TRBD2 matching 11 bases. Looked up from germline, CDR1 is SGHRS and CDR2 is YFSETQ. V shed 7 bases and J 5 bases; nucleotides not matched to a gene: 13. There are 17 residues in the CDR3. The CDR3 region is CASAHILAGALTGELFF. DNA of the CDR3: TGCGCCAGCGCCCATATACTAGCGGGAGCCTTGACCGGGGAGCTGTTTTTT.